A selection of T cell receptor beta chains follows, all from one sample in a study of T cells in Graves' hyperthyroidism and ophthalmopathy. One entry per CDR3 protein results from TCRdb running MiXCR on the multiplex PCR reads. Among around 440,000 distinct CDR3 sequences listed, less than 20% were seen once. Sequenced input: blood. The receptor set was obtained from a woman between 18 and 29 years old with Graves' hyperthyroidism. Each CDR3 is given with its conserved first and last residue. D genes are given only for firm matches. Not every row has a clone size; where given, it reads once, few, many or a size class.

TRBV20-1	-	14	TRBJ2-4	-	TGCAGTGCTGGACGCGTTGGAGCCAAAAACATTCAGTACTTC	CSAGRVGAKNIQYF
TRBV7-9	-	16	TRBJ1-4	-	TGTGCCAGCAGCAGCACAGGAGGGGCAACTAATGAAAAACTGTTTTTT	CASSSTGGATNEKLFF
TRBV15	many	14	TRBJ1-2	-	TGTGCCACCAGCAGAGAGTCCACTAACTATGGCTACACCTTC	CATSRESTNYGYTF
TRBV29-1	many	12	TRBJ2-1	TRBD2	TGCAGCGCCGGACTAGCGGACAATGAGCAGTTCTTC	CSAGLADNEQFF
TRBV7-9	-	16	TRBJ2-3	TRBD2	TGTGCCAGCAGCTTCACCAGCGGGGGGGCCTCAGATACGCAGTATTTT	CASSFTSGGASDTQYF
TRBV3-1	many	14	TRBJ1-2	-	TGTGCCAGCAGCCAAGTCAGTGATGACTATGGCTACACCTTC	CASSQVSDDYGYTF
TRBV4-1	-	14	TRBJ2-3	TRBD2	TGCGCCAGCAGCCGCGGGGGGGTAGTGGATACGCAGTATTTT	CASSRGGVVDTQYF
TRBV5-4	-	15	TRBJ2-7	-	TGTGCCAGCAGCTTGGGGGGCTTTGCATTCCACGAGCAGTACTTC	CASSLGGFAFHEQYF
TRBV2	few	14	TRBJ1-4	-	TGTGCCAGCCGGCTAGAGGCTACTAATGAAAAACTGTTTTTT	CASRLEATNEKLFF
TRBV6-1	many	14	TRBJ2-5	-	TGTGCCAGCAGACGGGACGACCCCCAAGAGACCCAGTACTTC	CASRRDDPQETQYF
TRBV18	-	15	TRBJ1-6	TRBD1	TGTGCCAGCTCATCATTGACAGGGCCCAATTCACCCCTCCACTTT	CASSSLTGPNSPLHF
TRBV4-1	many	19	TRBJ2-7	TRBD2	TGCGCCAGCAGCCAAAGACTAGCGGGAGGGCCCCGGGTTTTGTACGAGCAGTACTTC	CASSQRLAGGPRVLYEQYF
TRBV2	many	15	TRBJ2-7	-	TGTGCCAGCAGTGAATCGTCATCACGCGTCTACGAGCAGTACTTC	CASSESSSRVYEQYF
TRBV7-2	few	16	TRBJ2-1	TRBD1	TGTGCCAGCAGCCTCCCAACAGGGGGTCCCTACAGTGAGCAGTTCTTC	CASSLPTGGPYSEQFF
TRBV12-3/TRBV12-4	many	13	TRBJ2-7	-	TGTGCCAGCACCACCGGCCTAAGGGCCCCGCGGTACTTC	CASTTGLRAPRYF
TRBV9	many	15	TRBJ2-7	TRBD2	TGTGCCAGCAGCGTAGGTAGCGGGAAGACCTACGAGCAGTACTTC	CASSVGSGKTYEQYF
TRBV4-2	few	14	TRBJ2-3	-	TGTGCCAGCAGCCAAGAGTACGCAAAAGATACGCAGTATTTT	CASSQEYAKDTQYF
TRBV18	few	15	TRBJ2-3	TRBD1	TGTGCCAGCTCACCCCTTGGACAGGGCACAGATACGCAGTATTTT	CASSPLGQGTDTQYF